This record looks at one TCR beta chain sequence and its context. Its cognate antigen has yet to be identified. Within one base of it there is no much larger clone, and no base qualities were kept. The germline V gene supplies CDR1 MGHRA and CDR2 YSYEKL. V and J are trimmed by 4 bases and 1 base, and the gene matches miss 1 base of the junction. There are 13 amino acids in the CDR3, from cysteine to phenylalanine inclusive. The kept DNA is CDR3 alone, 39 bases in frame from the first base. A single peripheral blood draw of approximately 110 mL on average was collected from each donor into heparinised tubes. A BD FACSAria II was used to sort naive, central memory, regulatory and stem cell-like memory CD4+ T cells with a panel that included CD45RO, CCR7, CD25, CD127, CD95 and CD27. A purity above 95% was achieved for all sorted populations. PBMCs were separated immediately by Lymphoprep density gradient centrifugation and were stained directly, without being cultured. To minimize batch effects, samples were stained and sorted in pairs, one healthy donor with one patient per experiment.

The entire amount of isolated RNA was reverse transcribed using the High Capacity cDNA Reverse Transcription Kit, so the sequenced TCRB transcripts were expressed ones. Naive, central memory and regulatory T cell samples underwent deep immunoSEQ sequencing, averaging about 3.57 million total reads per sample. Sorted cells were lysed in RLT buffer, and RNA was extracted using DNase-treated RNeasy Micro or Mini kits according to cell number. To prevent cross-contamination, each cell subset was processed individually, whereas patient and healthy donor samples were processed jointly. The immunoSEQ multiplex PCR was used to amplify TCRB sequences from cDNA, yielding 87-bp fragments that span the CDR3 region. Sequencing of the amplicons was done on the Illumina HiSeq platform. On the study's bioinformatics: Synthetic template baselines were used to correct PCR bias computationally, reads within Hamming distance 2 were collapsed, and singletons that could not be merged were discarded. Reads were aligned against IMGT to assign V, D and J genes, CDR3 length and insertions or deletions at six rearrangement sites. Within each subset, clonotype counts were normalized to sorted cell number, and only after that were true diversity and Gini coefficients computed with the tcR R package. The overlap coefficient, calculated on TCRB nucleotide sequences, was used to measure repertoire sharing. Out-of-frame TCRB sequences from naive cells were analyzed as a proxy for the pre-selection repertoire. TCRdb obtained this table from immuneACCESS and retained in-frame rearrangements with V and J assigned. These tables miss some clones; where compared with another copy, unresolved V genes account for less than half of the shortfall, and the remainder is unexplained. V and J calls and clone size are copied from that table; D and trimming were computed from the DNA. This sample lists 150,000 to 200,000 clones; approximately 62% were detected once. 0.08% to 0.09% of the sample is held by the ten biggest clonotypes.

This sample is drawn from a study of beta chain features in type 1 diabetes (dated by TCRdb to the late 2010s). Concerning the study at large: Patients and healthy donors did not differ in mean age, gender distribution, total cell number or subset yield. A total of some 100,000,000 sorted cells were examined across all samples, and a strong correlation was observed between cell number per subset and RNA yield. Whereas all 30 or so donors provided naive and central memory subsets, regulatory and stem cell-like memory subsets were isolated from just 8 patients and about eight healthy donors. The study compared TCRB repertoires of sorted circulating CD4+ T cell subsets between recently diagnosed type 1 diabetes patients and matched healthy donors.

Broad study findings and their caveats: Type 1 diabetes patients showed a moderate but significant shortening of TCRB CDR3 length in all four CD4+ subsets. PCR may preferentially amplify shorter templates, but because patient and control samples were amplified and corrected together, any resulting skew would affect both groups equally. Because cDNA rather than genomic DNA was sequenced, highly expressing activated cells could have been over-represented, although no difference in activation and CD3 levels was found between groups. Because small numbers of individuals were included in the HLA sub-analyses, any influence of HLA type on TCRB rearrangement was left unresolved. The naive, central memory and regulatory TCRB repertoires appeared to resemble one another more closely among patients than among healthy donors. At VDJ recombination sites, type 1 diabetes patients had fewer insertions and more deleted nucleotides, which implies abnormalities in thymic rearrangement.

The chain is encoded by TRBV4-1 joined to TRBJ2-7; 7 bases in between match TRBD1. The sequence was collected from a man younger than 45 with type 1 diabetes. Source material: naive CD4+ T cells from blood. The cell subset or site label for this specimen denotes: true naive CD4+ T cells. The CDR3 protein: CASSRDRSYEQYF. At the DNA level, the sequence is TGCGCCAGCAGCCGGGACAGATCCTACGAGCAGTACTTC.